This TCR beta chain was captured in a study of blood T cell repertoires in COVID-19. Study information: The samples span acute and convalescent COVID-19 from the United States, Italy and Spain. Sources were T cells, B-cell-depleted T cells, or PBMCs; the material itself was cDNA or gDNA.

Generated by immunoSEQ multiplex PCR, the TCRdb table keeps only in-frame clones and is missing some. Here the sample spans a few hundred thousand clones, more than 85% being singletons. Looked up from germline, CDR1 is SNHLY and CDR2 is FYNNEI. The CDR3 sequence is 14 residues long. With 6 bases removed from V and 2 bases from J, the gap between germline ends came to 14 bases. Enrolled through a virtual design, the participants were between 18 and 89 years of age and came from about two dozen US areas. Cohort 3 recovery required two negative PCRs, clearance, or symptom resolution. The sample comprised PBMCs or T cells enriched from blood (not recorded which). This clonotype was sampled from a woman aged 25 to 39 who had recovered from COVID-19. V gene TRBV2 combines with J gene TRBJ2-7; weak D call: TRBD1 (6 bases). DNA of the CDR3: TGTGCCAGCAGGCTACAGGGAGCCACCTACGAGCAGTACTTC. Amino acid sequence: CASRLQGATYEQYF. Full variable domain (outside the CDR3, taken from reference TRBV2 and TRBJ2-7): EPEVTQTPSHQVTQMGQEVILRCVPISNHLYFYWYRQILGQKVEFLVSFYNNEISEKSEIFDDQFSVERPDGSNFTLKIRSTKLEDSAMYFCASRLQGATYEQYFGPGTRLTVT.